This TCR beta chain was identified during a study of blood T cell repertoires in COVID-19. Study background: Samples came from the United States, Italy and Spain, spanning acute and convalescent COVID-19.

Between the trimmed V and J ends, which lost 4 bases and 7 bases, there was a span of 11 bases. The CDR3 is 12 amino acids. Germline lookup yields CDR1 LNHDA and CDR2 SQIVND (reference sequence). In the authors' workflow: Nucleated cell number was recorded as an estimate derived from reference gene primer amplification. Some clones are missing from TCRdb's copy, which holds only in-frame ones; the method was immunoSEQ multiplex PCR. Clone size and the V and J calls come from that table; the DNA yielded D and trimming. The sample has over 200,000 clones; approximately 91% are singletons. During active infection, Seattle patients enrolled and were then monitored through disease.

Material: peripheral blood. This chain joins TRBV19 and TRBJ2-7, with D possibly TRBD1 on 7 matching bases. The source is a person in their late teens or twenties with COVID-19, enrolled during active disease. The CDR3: CASSRQGGEQYF. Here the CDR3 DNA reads TGTGCCAGTAGTAGGCAGGGGGGTGAGCAGTACTTC.